The rows below give T cell receptor beta chains drawn from one sample of a study of cytomegalovirus exposure and HLA in healthy donors. Data came from immunoSEQ multiplex PCR; TCRdb stores just in-frame clones and leaves some out. Of about 270,000 clones in the sample, roughly 85% were seen once. The sequenced sample was PBMCs. The receptors here all came from a man aged 35 to 55 in good health and CMV-seropositive. Both conserved end residues are part of each CDR3. Each record gives: D gene, J gene, CDR3 length, clone size, V gene, CDR3 protein, CDR3 DNA. D genes are given only for firm matches. Part of the rows lack a size; the others show once, few, many or a class for expanded clones.

D gene: -
J gene: TRBJ1-1
CDR3 length: 14
clone size: -
V gene: TRBV5-8
CDR3 protein: CASSLEGHNTEAFF
CDR3 DNA: TGTGCCAGCAGCTTGGAGGGGCACAACACTGAAGCTTTCTTT

D gene: -
J gene: TRBJ1-1
CDR3 length: 15
clone size: once
V gene: TRBV28
CDR3 protein: CASSPLRGGVTEAFF
CDR3 DNA: TGTGCCAGCAGCCCCCTCAGAGGGGGTGTTACTGAAGCTTTCTTT

D gene: TRBD1
J gene: TRBJ2-1
CDR3 length: 13
clone size: -
V gene: TRBV18
CDR3 protein: CASSGTGSPEKFF
CDR3 DNA: TGTGCCAGCTCCGGGACAGGGTCCCCTGAGAAGTTCTTC

D gene: TRBD1
J gene: TRBJ2-7
CDR3 length: 15
clone size: once
V gene: TRBV4-1
CDR3 protein: CASSQSAGGRSEQYF
CDR3 DNA: TGCGCCAGCAGCCAATCCGCAGGGGGCCGGAGCGAGCAGTACTTC

D gene: -
J gene: TRBJ1-5
CDR3 length: 13
clone size: few
V gene: TRBV6-1
CDR3 protein: CASSVQGREPQHF
CDR3 DNA: TGTGCCAGCAGTGTGCAGGGCCGGGAGCCCCAGCATTTT

D gene: TRBD1
J gene: TRBJ2-1
CDR3 length: 15
clone size: once
V gene: TRBV6-5
CDR3 protein: CASIPNRGTYNEQFF
CDR3 DNA: TGTGCCAGCATCCCCAACAGGGGTACCTACAATGAGCAGTTCTTC

D gene: TRBD1
J gene: TRBJ2-7
CDR3 length: 14
clone size: -
V gene: TRBV2
CDR3 protein: CASSVGQGVYEQYF
CDR3 DNA: TGTGCCAGCAGTGTAGGGCAGGGGGTCTACGAGCAGTACTTC

D gene: -
J gene: TRBJ2-7
CDR3 length: 15
clone size: -
V gene: TRBV27
CDR3 protein: CASSPPPGAFDEQYF
CDR3 DNA: TGTGCCAGCAGTCCCCCCCCAGGGGCATTCGACGAGCAGTACTTC

D gene: -
J gene: TRBJ2-7
CDR3 length: 13
clone size: -
V gene: TRBV27
CDR3 protein: CASSLGTPYEQYF
CDR3 DNA: TGTGCCAGCAGTTTAGGGACTCCCTACGAGCAGTACTTC

D gene: TRBD1
J gene: TRBJ2-6
CDR3 length: 17
clone size: -
V gene: TRBV27
CDR3 protein: CASRQTGGASGANVLTF
CDR3 DNA: TGTGCCAGCAGACAGACAGGGGGCGCTTCTGGGGCCAACGTCCTGACTTTC

D gene: TRBD2
J gene: TRBJ2-2
CDR3 length: 15
clone size: -
V gene: TRBV6-1
CDR3 protein: CASSEGTSVPGELFF
CDR3 DNA: TGTGCCAGCAGTGAAGGGACTAGCGTTCCGGGGGAGCTGTTTTTT

D gene: -
J gene: TRBJ1-3
CDR3 length: 15
clone size: few
V gene: TRBV19
CDR3 protein: CASSWGSHSGNTIYF
CDR3 DNA: TGTGCCAGTAGTTGGGGCAGCCACTCTGGAAACACCATATATTTT

D gene: -
J gene: TRBJ1-1
CDR3 length: 11
clone size: -
V gene: TRBV29-1
CDR3 protein: CSVATNTEAFF
CDR3 DNA: TGCAGCGTCGCTACGAACACTGAAGCTTTCTTT

D gene: TRBD1
J gene: TRBJ2-5
CDR3 length: 14
clone size: once
V gene: TRBV27
CDR3 protein: CASSPNRGPETQYF
CDR3 DNA: TGTGCCAGCAGTCCGAACAGGGGGCCAGAGACCCAGTACTTC

D gene: -
J gene: TRBJ2-7
CDR3 length: 14
clone size: -
V gene: TRBV19
CDR3 protein: CASSIAGRAYEQYF
CDR3 DNA: TGTGCCAGTAGTATTGCGGGAAGGGCCTACGAGCAGTACTTC

D gene: -
J gene: TRBJ2-1
CDR3 length: 13
clone size: -
V gene: TRBV6-6
CDR3 protein: CASSIRGYNEQFF
CDR3 DNA: TGTGCCAGCAGTATACGGGGCTACAATGAGCAGTTCTTC

D gene: TRBD1
J gene: TRBJ1-4
CDR3 length: 16
clone size: -
V gene: TRBV5-1
CDR3 protein: CASSLVQGPTNEKLFF
CDR3 DNA: TGCGCCAGCAGCTTGGTACAGGGGCCAACTAATGAAAAACTGTTTTTT

D gene: -
J gene: TRBJ2-7
CDR3 length: 15
clone size: -
V gene: TRBV5-4
CDR3 protein: CASGVGVASSYEQYF
CDR3 DNA: TGTGCCAGCGGCGTCGGGGTAGCGAGCTCCTACGAGCAGTACTTC

D gene: -
J gene: TRBJ2-7
CDR3 length: 14
clone size: -
V gene: TRBV27
CDR3 protein: CASSDSLSSYEQYF
CDR3 DNA: TGTGCCAGCAGTGACAGTCTTTCCTCCTACGAGCAGTACTTC

D gene: -
J gene: TRBJ2-1
CDR3 length: 14
clone size: -
V gene: TRBV7-3
CDR3 protein: CASSLTLTGNEQFF
CDR3 DNA: TGTGCCAGCAGCTTAACTCTTACAGGCAATGAGCAGTTCTTC

D gene: TRBD1
J gene: TRBJ2-7
CDR3 length: 13
clone size: -
V gene: TRBV29-1
CDR3 protein: CSVGRRGPYEQYF
CDR3 DNA: TGCAGCGTTGGTCGCAGGGGGCCCTACGAGCAGTACTTC

D gene: TRBD1
J gene: TRBJ2-6
CDR3 length: 17
clone size: -
V gene: TRBV13
CDR3 protein: CASASLQGAGGANVLTF
CDR3 DNA: TGTGCCAGCGCCTCCTTACAGGGGGCGGGCGGGGCCAACGTCCTGACTTTC

D gene: -
J gene: TRBJ2-1
CDR3 length: 12
clone size: -
V gene: TRBV5-4
CDR3 protein: CASSLQVGEQFF
CDR3 DNA: TGTGCCAGCAGCTTGCAGGTGGGTGAGCAGTTCTTC

D gene: TRBD1
J gene: TRBJ2-7
CDR3 length: 15
clone size: -
V gene: TRBV25-1
CDR3 protein: CASSGGTGSSYEQYF
CDR3 DNA: TGTGCCAGCAGTGGAGGGACAGGAAGCTCCTACGAGCAGTACTTC

D gene: -
J gene: TRBJ2-5
CDR3 length: 15
clone size: -
V gene: TRBV7-6
CDR3 protein: CASSLAVAGEETQYF
CDR3 DNA: TGTGCCAGCAGCTTAGCGGTGGCAGGGGAAGAGACCCAGTACTTC

D gene: TRBD1
J gene: TRBJ2-1
CDR3 length: 18
clone size: -
V gene: TRBV7-9
CDR3 protein: CASSLVSHYGDRGNEQFF
CDR3 DNA: TGTGCCAGCAGCTTAGTTTCCCACTACGGGGACAGAGGGAATGAGCAGTTCTTC

D gene: TRBD2
J gene: TRBJ2-1
CDR3 length: 16
clone size: -
V gene: TRBV19
CDR3 protein: CATHSGLAGGPHEQFF
CDR3 DNA: TGTGCCACCCATTCGGGACTAGCGGGAGGGCCTCATGAGCAGTTCTTC

D gene: -
J gene: TRBJ2-7
CDR3 length: 13
clone size: -
V gene: TRBV2
CDR3 protein: CASSGQISYEQYF
CDR3 DNA: TGTGCCAGCAGTGGACAGATCTCCTACGAGCAGTACTTC

D gene: TRBD1
J gene: TRBJ2-1
CDR3 length: 13
clone size: -
V gene: TRBV7-9
CDR3 protein: CASSSNTGDEQFF
CDR3 DNA: TGTGCCAGCAGTTCTAACACAGGGGACGAGCAGTTCTTC

D gene: TRBD2
J gene: TRBJ2-3
CDR3 length: 16
clone size: -
V gene: TRBV28
CDR3 protein: CASSLAGGPRTDTQYF
CDR3 DNA: TGTGCCAGCAGTTTGGCGGGAGGGCCCCGCACAGATACGCAGTATTTT